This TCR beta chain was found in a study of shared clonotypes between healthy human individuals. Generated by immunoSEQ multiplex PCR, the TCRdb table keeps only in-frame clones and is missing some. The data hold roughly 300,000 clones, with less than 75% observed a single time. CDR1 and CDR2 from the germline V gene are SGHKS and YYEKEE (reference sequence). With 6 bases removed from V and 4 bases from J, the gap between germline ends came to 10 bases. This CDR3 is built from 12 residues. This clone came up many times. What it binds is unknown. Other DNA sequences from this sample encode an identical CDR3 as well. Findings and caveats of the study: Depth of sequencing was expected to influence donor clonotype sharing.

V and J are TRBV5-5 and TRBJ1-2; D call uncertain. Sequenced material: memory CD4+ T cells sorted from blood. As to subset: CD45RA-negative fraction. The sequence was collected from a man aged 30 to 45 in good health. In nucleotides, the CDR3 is TGTGCCAGCACCCTAAGTTTCTATGGCTACACCTTC. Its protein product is CASTLSFYGYTF.